Below are 2 T cell receptor beta chains sequenced from a single sample in a study of regulatory T cells in long-lasting Graves disease. Time point here: newly diagnosed GD, antithyroid drugs for less than 3 months. PBMC-derived RNA was used for the TCR library. Researchers made TCR beta libraries by using iRepertoire HTBI primers and running Arm-PCR on CDR3 regions. TCRdb called the multiplex PCR reads again in MiXCR, with one record for every CDR3 protein. The sample includes 530,000 or so distinct CDR3 sequences, approximately 13% seen only once; the top ten take more than 8.5%. This sample was shared with a second study, whose subject was T cells in Graves' hyperthyroidism and ophthalmopathy.

Sequenced here: peripheral blood mononuclear cells (PBMCs), sampled at new diagnosis, from a patient treated with antithyroid drugs. The receptor set was obtained from a man under 40 with Graves disease.

This clonotype was seen a handful of times. This may be a read error: a much more frequent sequence differs by one nucleotide. V and J are TRBV2 and TRBJ2-1, with D perhaps TRBD1 or TRBD2 (5 bases each). The CDR3 loop spans 12 amino acids. CDR1 SNHLY and CDR2 FYNNEI come from the germline V gene. CDR3 region: CASSEVGPTKYF. The CDR3 nucleotides are TGTGCCAGCAGTGAAGTGGGACCTACCAAGTACTTC.

The chain links TRBV24-1 to TRBJ2-1, with 12 bases lining up with TRBD2. The CDR3 runs to 19 residues. Per the germline V gene, CDR1 is KGHDR and CDR2 is SFDVKD. V shed 4 bases, J shed 4 bases, and the junction held 13 bases outside the gene matches. The CDR3 sequence is CATSDSGLAGLTVYNEQFF. The CDR3 coding sequence is TGTGCCACCAGTGACTCGGGACTAGCGGGCCTAACCGTTTACAATGAGCAGTTCTTC.